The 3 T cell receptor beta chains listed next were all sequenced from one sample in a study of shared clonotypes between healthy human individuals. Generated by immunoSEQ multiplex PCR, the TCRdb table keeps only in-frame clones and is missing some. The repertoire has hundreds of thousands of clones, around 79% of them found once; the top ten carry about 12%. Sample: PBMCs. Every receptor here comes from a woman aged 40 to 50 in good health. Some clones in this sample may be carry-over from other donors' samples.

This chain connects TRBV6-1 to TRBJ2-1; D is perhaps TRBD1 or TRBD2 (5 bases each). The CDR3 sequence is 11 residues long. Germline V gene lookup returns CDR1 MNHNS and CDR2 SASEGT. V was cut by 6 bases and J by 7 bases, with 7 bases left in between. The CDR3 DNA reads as TGTGCCAGCAGGGGACCTAATGAGCAGTTCTTC. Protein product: CASRGPNEQFF.

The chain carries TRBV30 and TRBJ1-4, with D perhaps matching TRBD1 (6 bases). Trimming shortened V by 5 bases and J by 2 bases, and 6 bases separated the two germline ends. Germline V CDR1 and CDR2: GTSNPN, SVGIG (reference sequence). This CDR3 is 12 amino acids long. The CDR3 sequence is CAWGGTNEKLFF. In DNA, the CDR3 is TGTGCCTGGGGGGGCACTAATGAAAAACTGTTTTTT.

The DNA of the CDR3 is TGTGCCAGCAGACTTTACTCTGGAAACACCATATATTTT. Amino acid sequence: CASRLYSGNTIYF. The V and J genes are TRBV28 and TRBJ1-3; D unclear. V was clipped by 6 bases and J by 0 bases, with 6 bases between them. Germline V gene data show CDR1 as MDHEN and CDR2 as SYDVKM. The CDR3 covers 13 residues.